The clone carrying this TCR beta chain was counted a few times. Antigen specificity is unknown. From germline, CDR1 is DFQATT and CDR2 SNEGSKA (reference sequence). The CDR3 length is 17 residues. Losses at the gene ends were 6 bases for V and 1 base for J; bases not matched to a gene: 15. The data were taken from a study of post-analysis software for immune sequencing data. The overall study: Both relapsing-remitting and secondary progressive multiple sclerosis featured among the disease courses, as did progressive-relapsing multiple sclerosis.

Sequencing libraries made from TCR beta cDNA carried unique molecular identifiers. Some 500,000 cDNA molecules were obtained from roughly 0.93 to 9.6 million T cells. TCRdb ran MiXCR on the PCR reads and lists one entry per CDR3 protein. The profile shows hundreds of thousands of distinct CDR3 sequences, 30% to 45% of them singletons. Overall study results and limits: The study found TRBV5-6, TRBV5-1 and TRBV20-1 among 5 or 6 TRBV segments more frequent in patients than controls. Batch-mates among the samples co-clustered strongly by F measure. When compared against controls, multiple sclerosis patients showed significantly lower normalized Chao1 diversity.

V and J are TRBV20-1 and TRBJ2-1; 7 bases are a match to TRBD2. This sequence was found in a girl aged 5 to 17 with multiple sclerosis. The sequenced sample consisted of blood. Written as DNA, the CDR3 is TGCAGTGCCCCTCCTTCCCCTAGCGGTGGATCCTACAATGAGCAGTTCTTC. Translation: CSAPPSPSGGSYNEQFF.